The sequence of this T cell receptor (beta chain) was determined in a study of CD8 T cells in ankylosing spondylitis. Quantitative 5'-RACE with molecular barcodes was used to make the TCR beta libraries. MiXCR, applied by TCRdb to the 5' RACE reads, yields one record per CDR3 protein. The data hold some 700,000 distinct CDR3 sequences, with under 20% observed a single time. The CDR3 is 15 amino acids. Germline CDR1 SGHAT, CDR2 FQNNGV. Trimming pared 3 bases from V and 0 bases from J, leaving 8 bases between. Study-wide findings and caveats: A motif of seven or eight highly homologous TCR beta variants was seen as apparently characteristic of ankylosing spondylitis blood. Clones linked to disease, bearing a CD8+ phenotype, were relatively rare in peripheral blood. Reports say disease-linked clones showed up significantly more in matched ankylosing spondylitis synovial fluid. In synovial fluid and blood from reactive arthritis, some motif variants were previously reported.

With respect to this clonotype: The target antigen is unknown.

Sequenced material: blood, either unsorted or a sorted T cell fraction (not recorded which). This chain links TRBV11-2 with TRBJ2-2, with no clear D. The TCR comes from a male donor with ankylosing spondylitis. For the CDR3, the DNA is TGTGCCAGCAGCTTGGCGCTAGCGAACACCGGGGAGCTGTTTTTT. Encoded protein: CASSLALANTGELFF.